This T cell receptor beta chain was sequenced in a study of shared clonotypes between healthy human individuals (dated by TCRdb to 2018 to 2020). Background for the entire study: Three men and two women, aged 18 to 49 years, made up the cohort. For each donor, CD4 naive and CD4 memory were each given three plates, CD8 naive was given two plates, and CD8 memory was given one plate. To estimate repertoire size and how much clonotype sharing occurs between individuals, the study deeply sequenced the blood TCR repertoires of several healthy adults. To increase sequencing depth and limit assay-specific biases, different laboratories used diverse techniques to prepare libraries and sequence TCR repertoires. Per donor, leukapheresis produced somewhere between about 0.8 and 9 billion PBMCs.

The study at large found these results: The genetic and exposure-history diversity represented was limited by the small number of donors. Sampling was restricted to blood, and TCR repertoires in tissues likely differ from the TCR repertoires found in blood. Higher generation probabilities were observed for clonotypes shared by all four sorted-subset donors than for non-shared clonotypes. Sharing across a handful of donors was observed for roughly 5.4% of naive CD4, 3.5% of naive CD8, 2.3% of memory CD4, and over 0.3% of memory CD8 clonotypes. Pairwise subsampling led to the expectation that sequencing depth would affect the degree of clonotype sharing among donors. Incomplete sequencing was indicated by rarefaction of sorted-subset datasets, despite the large sequencing depth. Naive subsets generally had larger estimated clonotype richness than memory subsets.

As for this clone: Its antigen is currently not known. Nothing much larger sits one base from this clone, and base qualities are not available.

Healthy HIV-negative adults with no recently reported acute infections or vaccinations were included as donors. Every donor was a Caucasian adult living in Nashville, Tennessee, USA. Magnetic negative selection was used to enrich CD4+ T cells, after which naive cells were positively selected on CD45RA and the negative fraction became the memory subset. After blood collection by leukapheresis, PBMCs were isolated using Ficoll-Histopaque density gradient centrifugation and then cryopreserved in the vapor phase of liquid nitrogen. Purity and quantity of every magnetically sorted T cell population were checked by analytical flow cytometry. Genomic DNA was isolated from each sorted fraction and quantified by UV absorbance on a Nanodrop 2000c. Using the deep immunoSEQ assay, multiplex PCR amplified TCR CDR3 regions from genomic DNA. Extracted genomic DNA from each cell subset was spread evenly across all wells of several immunoSEQ 96-well plates, with each plate serving as a replicate. For sorted subsets, approximately 0.2 ug of genomic DNA, equivalent to around 31,000 T cell genomes, went into each replicate PCR. Purified libraries were quantified with a Qubit 3.0 fluorometer, sized on a Bioanalyzer 2100, and re-quantified with the KAPA Library Quantification kit. Each immunoSEQ 96-well plate was sequenced on its own single-read 150-cycle Illumina NextSeq 550 flow cell. The published analysis was carried out like this. The immunoSEQ output contained only junctional sequences without quality scores, so filtering could not match that applied to full-length reads. To assign V/J genes and CDR3, sequences were annotated against IMGT germline references using PyIR, a Python wrapper for IgBLAST v1.9. Any read was removed if the V/J assignment was weak (E-value above 1e-6), the CDR3 was missing, or the read contained stop codons, out-of-frame junctions, or ambiguous translated residues. V3J clonotypes were defined as sequences sharing the same inferred V gene, J gene, and CDR3 amino acid sequence. To compute the percentage overlap between repertoires, the number of shared unique clonotypes was divided by the size of the smaller repertoire. RTK rarefaction, the Chao1 estimator, and Recon v2.1 estimates of unobserved clonotypes were used to assess repertoire richness. For all TCRbeta clonotypes obtained by the gDNA method from a few donors, generation probabilities were computed with OLGA. The clones in this table, taken by TCRdb from immuneACCESS, are in-frame only. Not every clone is retained; where verified, under half of the shortfall comes from an unresolved V gene, and the cause of the rest is unknown. V, J and clone size derive from that table, while D and trimming were established from the DNA sequence. The sample table contains a few million clones; only one count was recorded for 85% to 95% of them. Roughly 0.14% of the sample is in the top ten clones.

The CDR3, cysteine through phenylalanine, is 11 amino acids long. Left in the record is the CDR3 DNA by itself, 33 bases read in frame from the first base. CDR1 and CDR2 were assigned from the germline V gene (reference sequence) as DFQATT and SNEGSKA. The sequenced sample was naive CD4+ T cells sorted from blood. The sample's cell subset or site label, in plain terms: CD45RA+ positively selected. Recombination linked TRBV20-1 to TRBJ2-5, with no confident D gene call. The origin of this receptor is a man aged 18 to 35 in good health. The sequenced DNA is TGCGGGCTAGAGGTAACGGAGACCCAGTACTTC. Translated, this is CGLEVTETQYF.